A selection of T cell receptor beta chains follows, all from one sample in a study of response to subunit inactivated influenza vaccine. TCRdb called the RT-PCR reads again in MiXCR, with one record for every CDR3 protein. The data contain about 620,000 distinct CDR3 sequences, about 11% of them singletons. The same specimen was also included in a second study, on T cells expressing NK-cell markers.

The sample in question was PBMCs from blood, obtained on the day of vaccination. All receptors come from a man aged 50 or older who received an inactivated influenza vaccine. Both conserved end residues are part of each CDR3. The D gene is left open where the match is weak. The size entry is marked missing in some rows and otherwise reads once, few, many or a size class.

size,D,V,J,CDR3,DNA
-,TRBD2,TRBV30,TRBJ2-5,CAWSRTSTQETQYF,TGTGCCTGGAGCAGGACTAGTACCCAAGAGACCCAGTACTTC
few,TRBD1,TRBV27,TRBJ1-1,CASSATSNLRDRMNTEAFF,TGTGCCAGCAGTGCGACCTCAAACCTCCGGGACAGGATGAACACTGAAGCTTTCTTT
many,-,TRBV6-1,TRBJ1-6,CASSPYRVPPLHF,TGTGCCAGCAGCCCTTACAGGGTCCCCCCCCTCCACTTT
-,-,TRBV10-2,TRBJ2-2,CASSALGTGNTGELFF,TGCGCCAGCAGTGCACTAGGGACGGGTAACACCGGGGAGCTGTTTTTT
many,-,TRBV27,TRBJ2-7,CASSLGPDYYEQYF,TGTGCCAGCAGTTTAGGGCCAGACTACTACGAGCAGTACTTC
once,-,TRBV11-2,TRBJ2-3,CASSRASLGGYTQYF,TGTGCCAGCAGTAGGGCCAGCCTTGGGGGGTATACGCAGTATTTT
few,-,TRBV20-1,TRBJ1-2,CSARDPRYGYTF,TGCAGTGCTAGAGATCCGCGCTATGGCTACACCTTC
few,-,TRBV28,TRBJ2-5,CASRAGGGRQETQYF,TGTGCCAGCAGAGCCGGGGGCGGGCGGCAAGAGACCCAGTACTTC
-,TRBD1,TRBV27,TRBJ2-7,CATWTGLSEQYF,TGTGCCACCTGGACAGGGCTCAGCGAGCAGTACTTC
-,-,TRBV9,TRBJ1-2,CASSVARYSNYGYTF,TGTGCCAGCAGCGTAGCCAGATATTCTAACTATGGCTACACCTTC
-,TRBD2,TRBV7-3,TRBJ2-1,CASSLTGTSGNNEQFF,TGTGCCAGCAGCTTAACGGGGACTAGCGGCAACAATGAGCAGTTCTTC
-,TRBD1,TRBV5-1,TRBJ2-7,CASSSSGTGILKQYF,TGCGCCAGCAGCTCTTCCGGGACAGGGATCCTTAAGCAGTACTTC
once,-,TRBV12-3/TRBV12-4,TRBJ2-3,CASRFLDTHYF,TGTGCCAGCAGATTCTTAGATACGCATTATTTT
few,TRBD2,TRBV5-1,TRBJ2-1,CASSVLAGAYNEQFF,TGCGCCAGCAGCGTACTAGCGGGGGCTTACAATGAGCAGTTCTTC
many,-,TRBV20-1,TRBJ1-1,CSARVRARGEAFF,TGCAGTGCTAGAGTCAGGGCCCGGGGTGAAGCTTTCTTT
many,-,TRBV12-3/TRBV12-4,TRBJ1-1,CASHFPRGTGTEAFF,TGTGCCAGCCACTTTCCCCGGGGGACGGGGACTGAAGCTTTCTTT
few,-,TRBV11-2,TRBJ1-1,CASSSDMNTEAFF,TGTGCCAGCTCCTCGGATATGAACACTGAAGCTTTCTTT
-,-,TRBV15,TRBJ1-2,CATSRALDYGYTF,TGTGCCACCAGCAGAGCCCTAGACTATGGCTACACCTTC
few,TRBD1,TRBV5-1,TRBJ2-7,CASSSLGTDPYEQYF,TGCGCCAGCAGCTCCCTCGGGACAGACCCATACGAGCAGTACTTC
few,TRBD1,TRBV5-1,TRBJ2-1,CASSLAAGGGNNEQFF,TGCGCCAGCAGCTTGGCCGCAGGGGGCGGTAACAATGAGCAGTTCTTC
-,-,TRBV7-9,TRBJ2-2,CASSPPGANTGELFF,TGTGCCAGCAGCCCCCCAGGGGCGAACACCGGGGAGCTGTTTTTT
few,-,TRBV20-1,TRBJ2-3,CSARGQELIQSTSTDTQYF,TGCAGTGCTAGAGGACAGGAGTTAATACAGAGTACTAGCACAGATACGCAGTATTTT
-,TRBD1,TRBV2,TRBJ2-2,CASSNQGDWSTGELFF,TGTGCCAGCAGTAATCAGGGGGATTGGAGCACCGGGGAGCTGTTTTTT
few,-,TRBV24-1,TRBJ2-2,CATSDGSKELFF,TGTGCCACCAGTGATGGTTCAAAGGAGCTGTTTTTT
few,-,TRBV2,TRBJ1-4,CASSEGVAAEKLFF,TGTGCCAGCAGTGAAGGGGTTGCGGCTGAAAAACTGTTTTTT
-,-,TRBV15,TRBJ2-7,CATSRVTGPIYEQYF,TGTGCCACCAGCAGAGTTACAGGCCCAATTTACGAGCAGTACTTC
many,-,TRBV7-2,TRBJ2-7,CASSLYGRNSYEQYF,TGTGCCAGCAGCTTATACGGTCGGAACTCCTACGAGCAGTACTTC
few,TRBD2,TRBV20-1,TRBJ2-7,CSAREAGDLYEQYF,TGCAGTGCTAGAGAGGCGGGAGATCTGTACGAGCAGTACTTC
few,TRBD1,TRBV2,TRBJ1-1,CASSTTGGAWNTEAFF,TGTGCCAGCAGTACCACAGGGGGCGCGTGGAACACTGAAGCTTTCTTT
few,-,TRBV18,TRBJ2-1,CASSDQGFGYNEQFF,TGTGCCAGCTCAGATCAGGGTTTTGGCTACAATGAGCAGTTCTTC
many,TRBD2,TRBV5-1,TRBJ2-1,CASSPGLAGGNEQFF,TGTGCCAGCAGCCCAGGACTAGCGGGAGGCAATGAGCAGTTCTTC
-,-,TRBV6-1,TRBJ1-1,CASIGPAANTEAFF,TGTGCCAGCATTGGACCGGCAGCGAACACTGAAGCTTTCTTT
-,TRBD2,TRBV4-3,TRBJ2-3,CASSQGPSGTQYF,TGCGCCAGCAGCCAAGGACCTAGCGGTACGCAGTATTTT
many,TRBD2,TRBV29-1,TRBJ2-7,CSVEDRLAGSYEQYF,TGCAGCGTTGAAGATAGACTAGCGGGGTCCTACGAGCAGTACTTC
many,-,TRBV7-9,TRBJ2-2,CASSWRGDMELFF,TGTGCCAGCAGCTGGAGGGGAGACATGGAGCTGTTTTTT
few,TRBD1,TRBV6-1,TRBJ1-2,CASRGTGFHGYTF,TGTGCCAGCAGGGGGACAGGGTTTCATGGCTACACCTTC
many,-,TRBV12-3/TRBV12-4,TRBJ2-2,CASSLGVTGELFF,TGTGCCAGCAGCTTGGGGGTCACCGGGGAGCTGTTTTTT
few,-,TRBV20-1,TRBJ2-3,CSARDRDVGTDTQYF,TGCAGTGCTAGAGACCGGGACGTGGGCACAGATACGCAGTATTTT
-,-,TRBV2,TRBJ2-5,CASSDVDWEETQYF,TGTGCCAGCAGTGATGTCGACTGGGAAGAGACCCAGTACTTC
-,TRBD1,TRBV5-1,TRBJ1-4,CASSLRDRGLGANEKLFF,TGCGCCAGCAGCCTCCGGGACAGGGGACTCGGGGCTAATGAAAAACTGTTTTTT
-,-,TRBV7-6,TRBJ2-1,CASSLRPTGGVGNEQFF,TGTGCCAGCAGCTTACGGCCCACCGGGGGAGTTGGCAATGAGCAGTTCTTC
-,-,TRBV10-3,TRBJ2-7,CASKGGAYPYEQYF,TGTGCCTCCAAGGGGGGGGCTTACCCCTACGAGCAGTACTTC
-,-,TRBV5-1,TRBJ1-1,CASSVSTVNTEAFF,TGCGCCAGCAGCGTATCGACAGTGAACACTGAAGCTTTCTTT
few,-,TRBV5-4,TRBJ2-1,CASSRMTDNEQFF,TGTGCCAGCAGCCGGATGACAGACAATGAGCAGTTCTTC
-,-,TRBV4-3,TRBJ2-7,CASSQALSGSRNEQYF,TGCGCCAGCAGCCAAGCCTTGTCTGGGTCCCGGAACGAGCAGTACTTC
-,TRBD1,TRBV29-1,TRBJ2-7,CSVEDWGGQGYEQYF,TGCAGCGTTGAAGATTGGGGGGGACAGGGCTACGAGCAGTACTTC
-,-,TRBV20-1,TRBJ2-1,CSARRNNEQFF,TGCAGTGCGCGGCGGAACAATGAGCAGTTCTTC
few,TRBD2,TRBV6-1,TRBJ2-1,CASRVILAGYYNEQFF,TGTGCCAGCAGGGTAATCCTAGCGGGATATTACAATGAGCAGTTCTTC
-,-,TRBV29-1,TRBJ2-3,CSVMDRTDTQYF,TGCAGCGTTATGGACAGAACAGATACGCAGTATTTT
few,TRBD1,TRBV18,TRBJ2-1,CASSQMTGGVYNEQFF,TGTGCCAGCTCCCAAATGACAGGGGGCGTTTACAATGAGCAGTTCTTC
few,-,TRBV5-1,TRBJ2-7,CASSVSDLNEQYF,TGCGCCAGCAGCGTGTCGGATTTGAACGAGCAGTACTTC
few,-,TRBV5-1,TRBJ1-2,CASSLESAGYTF,TGCGCCAGCAGCTTGGAGTCGGCCGGCTACACCTTC
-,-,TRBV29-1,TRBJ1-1,CSVTGSMNTEAFF,TGCAGCGTTACAGGGTCCATGAACACTGAAGCTTTCTTT
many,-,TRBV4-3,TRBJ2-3,CASSQDEGAGTDTQYF,TGCGCCAGCAGCCAAGATGAGGGAGCGGGCACAGATACGCAGTATTTT